What follows are 5 T cell receptor beta chains derived from one specimen sequenced in a study of identical twins. TCRdb used MiXCR to reprocess the 5' RACE reads, holding one entry per CDR3 protein. The sample has approximately 220,000 distinct CDR3 sequences, around 10% seen once. The sequencing input was memory (CD45RO+) T cells sorted from blood. The source is a woman aged 18-29 years in good health.

This clonotype was detected a few times. The rearrangement uses TRBV5-1 and TRBJ2-3, with 9 bases lining up with TRBD2. Germline-derived CDR1 and CDR2 are SGHRS and YFSETQ. The length of the CDR3 is 15 residues. V lost 7 bases to trimming and J lost 3 bases; unmatched junction nucleotides: 9. The CDR3 is CASGGIAGETDTQYF. The CDR3 nucleotides are TGCGCCAGCGGAGGCATAGCGGGAGAGACAGATACGCAGTATTTT.

This clonotype was recorded at least ten times. This sequence joins TRBV12-3 or TRBV12-4 and TRBJ1-1, with D perhaps matching TRBD1 (5 bases). The V end lost 6 bases, the J end lost 5 bases, and 19 bases lay between the germline ends. CDR3 length: 15 amino acids. In DNA form, the CDR3 reads TGTGCCAGCAGAGTAAGCCTGACAGAGGGAACTGAAGCTTTCTTT. Translation gives CASRVSLTEGTEAFF.

This clonotype has more than one count but fewer than ten. The rearrangement links TRBV5-1 to TRBJ1-2, with unresolved D. CDR3 length: 11 residues. Trimming pared 7 bases from V and 3 bases from J, leaving 7 bases between. Germline-derived CDR1 and CDR2 are SGHRS and YFSETQ. The CDR3 DNA is TGCGCCAGCGGTCTCGACTATGGCTACACCTTC. Protein product: CASGLDYGYTF.

In its sample, this clonotype was seen many times. This rearrangement joins TRBV20-1 to TRBJ2-3, with unresolved D. Trimming cost V 6 bases and J 4 bases, with 8 bases left between them. The CDR3 loop spans 11 amino acids. CDR1 is DFQATT and CDR2 is SNEGSKA in the germline V gene (reference sequence). DNA for the CDR3: TGCAGTGCCCTCCTCTCAGATACGCAGTATTTT. Translating it yields CSALLSDTQYF.

The gene calls are TRBV7-2 and TRBJ2-7; 12 positions match TRBD2. Trimming took 7 bases from V and 7 from J; bases not matched to a gene: 11. CDR1 and CDR2 (germline): SGHTA, FQGNSA. The CDR3 extends over 15 amino acids. The CDR3 DNA follows: TGTGCCAGCACCCTAGTGGCTAGCGGGAGGGAAGAGCAGTACTTC. This sequence encodes CASTLVASGREEQYF.